The clone carrying this TCR beta chain was picked up a small number of times. Its matching antigen is unknown. 5'RACE, which relied on constant-segment primers, yielded TCR alpha and TCR beta cDNA libraries carrying sample barcodes and UMIs. TCRdb analysed the 5' RACE reads with MiXCR anew, one entry per CDR3 protein. Here the sample spans 280,000 or so distinct CDR3 sequences, under 20% being singletons. These data come from a study of T-cell memory formation after mild COVID-19. About the research overall: There were largely donor-specific TCR clusters. Study-level results: Pre-infection memory showed some responding clones, and this suggested that cross-reactive memory joined.

After removal of 8 bases from V and 9 bases from J, the junction contained 13 bases not matched to a gene. The length of the CDR3 is 14 residues. The germline CDR1 and CDR2 sequences are DFQATT and SNEGSKA (reference sequence). The origin of this receptor is a man younger than 35 who had mild COVID-19 (a few samples of this study predate the infection). Cell type and time point are not known. V gene TRBV20-1 combines with J gene TRBJ1-6; 7 bases map to TRBD1. The sample taken for sequencing was PBMCs or a T cell subset sorted from them (not recorded which). The DNA of the CDR3 is TGCAGTCCGACAGGGACCAAGCCTGGTTCACCCCTCCACTTT. Translated, it gives CSPTGTKPGSPLHF.